This T cell receptor (beta chain) was profiled in a study of blood T cells in healthy people across ages. About the study: Through template switching, about one barcoded beta molecule was captured per two T cells, as measured in model experiments.

Primed by a sample-barcoded 5' primer and a J-beta primer mix, a second PCR proceeded for 7 to 11 cycles. From the 5' RACE reads, TCRdb called clonotypes with MiXCR, one entry per CDR3 protein. The profile shows about 670,000 distinct CDR3 sequences, 40% to 50% of them singletons. This clonotype was recorded many times. V lost 7 bases and J lost 7, with 23 bases in between. The length of the CDR3 is 15 residues. Germline V CDR1 and CDR2: SGHVS, FQNEAQ. This clonotype was sampled from a man aged 80 or over in good health. The sample taken for sequencing was blood. J is TRBJ2-7 and V is TRBV7-8; D tentatively fits TRBD1 or TRBD2 (5 bases each). This chain's CDR3 is CASTPQAGGGEEQYF. The CDR3 coding sequence is TGTGCCAGCACCCCTCAGGCGGGTGGGGGAGAGGAGCAGTACTTC.